Listed here is a single T cell receptor beta chain. The data were obtained in a study of blood T cell repertoires in COVID-19. Background on the study: The study drew acute and convalescent COVID-19 samples from the United States, Italy and Spain. The cDNA or gDNA used as material had been derived from T cells, B-cell-depleted T cells, or PBMCs.

In Seattle, patients joined the study during active infection and were tracked longitudinally. The CDR3 extends over 13 amino acids. Germline CDR1 reads KGHSH; CDR2 reads LQKENI. V gave up 3 bases and J gave up 4 bases, with 10 bases separating them. Source study methods: Reference gene primer amplification in the assay estimated nucleated cell counts. The repertoire was sequenced with immunoSEQ multiplex PCR; TCRdb's copy has only in-frame clones and lacks some. The V and J calls and clone size were taken over from that table, and D and trimming were inferred from the DNA. This table holds 75,000 to 85,000 clones, about 85% found once.

Sequences were obtained from peripheral blood. This sequence was found in a man aged 60 to 75 with COVID-19, enrolled during active disease. The rearrangement joins TRBV18 to TRBJ2-7; TRBD2 might be the D (6 bases). CDR3 loop: CASSPTEGYEQYF. The CDR3 nucleotides are TGTGCCAGCTCACCCACGGAGGGGTACGAGCAGTACTTC.